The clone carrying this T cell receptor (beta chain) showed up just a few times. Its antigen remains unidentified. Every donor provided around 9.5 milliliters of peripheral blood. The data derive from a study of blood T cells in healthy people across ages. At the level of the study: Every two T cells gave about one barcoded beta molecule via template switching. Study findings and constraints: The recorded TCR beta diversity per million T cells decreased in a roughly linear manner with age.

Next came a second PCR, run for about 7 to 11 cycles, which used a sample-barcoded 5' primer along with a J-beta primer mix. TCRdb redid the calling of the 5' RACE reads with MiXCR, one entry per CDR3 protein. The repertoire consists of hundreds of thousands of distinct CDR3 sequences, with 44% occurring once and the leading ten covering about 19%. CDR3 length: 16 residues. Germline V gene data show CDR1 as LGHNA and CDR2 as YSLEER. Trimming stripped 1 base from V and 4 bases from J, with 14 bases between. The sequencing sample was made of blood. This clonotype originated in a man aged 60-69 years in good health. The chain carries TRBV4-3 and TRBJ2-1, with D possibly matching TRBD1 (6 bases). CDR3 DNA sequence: TGCGCCAGCAGCCAAGGAAGGCAAGGGACATACAATGAGCAGTTCTTC. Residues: CASSQGRQGTYNEQFF.